The TCR beta chain described here comes from a study of shared clonotypes between healthy human individuals (TCRdb year 2020). Regarding the complete study: The cohort comprised two women and a few men aged 18 to 49 years. To estimate repertoire size and how much clonotypes are shared between individuals, the study performed deep sequencing of blood TCR repertoires from five healthy adults. Each donor's leukapheresis produced roughly between roughly 0.94 and 9.5 billion PBMCs. For each donor, three plates each were used for CD4 naive and CD4 memory, two plates were used for CD8 naive, and one plate was used for CD8 memory. Libraries were prepared and TCR repertoires were sequenced by different laboratories using diverse techniques, in order to increase sequencing depth and limit assay-specific biases.

Using the deep immunoSEQ assay, TCR CDR3 regions were amplified from genomic DNA by multiplex PCR. Genomic DNA extracted from each cell subset was distributed evenly over all wells of several immunoSEQ 96-well plates, and each plate served as one replicate. Each replicate PCR for sorted subsets received roughly 0.2 ug genomic DNA, equal to about 30,000 T cell genomes. The purified libraries were quantified using a Qubit 3.0 fluorometer, sized with a Bioanalyzer 2100, and then quantified again using the KAPA Library Quantification kit. Each immunoSEQ 96-well plate was sequenced on its own single-read 150-cycle Illumina NextSeq 550 flow cell. The published analysis was carried out like this. Because the immunoSEQ output included only junctional sequences and no quality scores, the filtering could not be the same as the filtering used for full-length reads. Sequences were annotated with PyIR, a Python wrapper for IgBLAST v1.9, using IMGT germline references to assign V/J genes and CDR3. Reads were removed for weak V/J assignments (E-value above 1e-6), missing CDR3, stop codons, out-of-frame junctions, or ambiguous translated residues. V3J clonotypes were defined by identical inferred V gene, J gene, and CDR3 amino acid sequence. The percentage overlap between two repertoires was calculated by dividing the number of shared unique clonotypes by the size of the smaller repertoire. RTK rarefaction, the Chao1 estimator, and Recon v2.1 estimates of unobserved clonotypes were used to assess repertoire richness. Generation probabilities were computed with OLGA for all TCRbeta clonotypes obtained by the gDNA method from several donors. TCRdb retrieved this table from immuneACCESS and kept in-frame rearrangements only. Not all clones are present; in checked studies, unresolved V genes account for under half, and no reason is known for the remainder. Clonal size and the V and J genes are those of that table, whereas D and trimming came from the DNA. Across this sample there are some 980,000 clones, with over 60% seen only once. Clones ranked in the top ten supply about 1.5% of the sample.

The donors were healthy, HIV-negative adults with no recently reported acute infections or vaccinations. Only Caucasian adults living in Nashville, Tennessee, USA were represented among the donors. CD4+ T cells were enriched by magnetic negative selection; naive cells were then positively selected on CD45RA, and the negative fraction formed the memory subset. Blood was obtained by leukapheresis, after which PBMCs were separated by Ficoll-Histopaque density gradient centrifugation and cryopreserved in liquid nitrogen vapor phase. Analytical flow cytometry was used to check the purity and quantity of every magnetically sorted T cell population. From each sorted fraction, genomic DNA was isolated and quantified by UV absorbance on a Nanodrop 2000c. Turning to this clone: This receptor's antigen is unknown. Base qualities are missing; no much larger clone stands one base away.

Results and caveats for the whole study, not just this receptor: Rarefaction of sorted-subset datasets indicated incomplete sequencing despite the large sequencing depth. The small number of donors limited the genetic and exposure-history diversity represented. Sampling was restricted to blood, and TCR repertoires in tissues likely differ from the TCR repertoires found in blood. Compared with non-shared clonotypes, clonotypes shared by all four sorted-subset donors had higher generation probabilities. Estimated clonotype richness was generally larger for naive than for memory subsets. Pairwise subsampling led to the expectation that sequencing depth would affect the degree of clonotype sharing among donors. Across a few donors, 5% to 6% of naive CD4, roughly 3.8% of naive CD8, 2.3% of memory CD4, and roughly 0.4% of memory CD8 clonotypes were shared.

The trim is 6 bases for V and 5 bases for J, with a gap of 16 bases between the germline ends. Counted from cysteine to phenylalanine, this CDR3 has 13 amino acids. This entry keeps only the CDR3 DNA: 39 bases, framed from base 1. The germline V gene gives CDR1 as SQVTM and CDR2 as ANQGSEA. The sample taken for sequencing was memory CD4+ T cells sorted from blood. Reading the label with the study, this specimen's cell subset or site is: CD45RA-negative fraction. The receptor was isolated from a man between 18 and 35 years old in good health. The chain is assembled from TRBV29-1 and TRBJ1-1, with TRBD1 perhaps the D gene, on 6 matching bases. The CDR3 has the sequence CSVTGTTRTEAFF. The DNA is TGCAGCGTCACCGGGACAACGCGGACTGAAGCTTTCTTT.